The rows below give T cell receptor beta chains drawn from one sample of a study of cytomegalovirus exposure and HLA in healthy donors. This table comes from immunoSEQ multiplex PCR, and its TCRdb copy is limited to in-frame clones, with some not included. The table for this sample gives more than 75,000 clones. The sequenced sample was PBMCs. Every receptor here comes from a man aged 45-65 years in good health and CMV-seropositive. Each CDR3 is given with its conserved first and last residue. D genes are given only for firm matches.

TRBV10-3,TRBJ1-5,-,CAISEGASGNNQPQHF,TGTGCCATCAGTGAGGGGGCCAGCGGGAACAATCAGCCCCAGCATTTT
TRBV10-3,TRBJ1-5,-,CATGGPEGIGVQPQHF,TGTGCCACCGGCGGGCCCGAAGGGATAGGAGTTCAGCCCCAGCATTTT
TRBV13,TRBJ2-1,TRBD2,CASSWEGRHNEQFF,TGTGCCAGCAGCTGGGAGGGCCGTCACAATGAGCAGTTCTTC
TRBV30,TRBJ2-5,-,CAWSARVRETQYF,TGTGCCTGGAGTGCGAGGGTCCGAGAGACCCAGTACTTC
TRBV18,TRBJ2-5,-,CASRQAEETQYF,TGTGCCAGCCGACAGGCCGAAGAGACCCAGTACTTC
TRBV7-6,TRBJ2-5,TRBD2,CASSPRTSGGWDQETQYF,TGTGCCAGCAGCCCTCGGACTAGCGGGGGGTGGGACCAAGAGACCCAGTACTTC
TRBV6-5,TRBJ2-7,TRBD2,CASSFRGTSDEQYF,TGTGCCAGCAGTTTCCGAGGGACTAGCGACGAGCAGTACTTC
TRBV18,TRBJ1-2,TRBD1,CASSPSSWDSDYGYTF,TGTGCCAGCTCACCGTCCTCTTGGGACAGCGACTATGGCTACACCTTC
TRBV6-5,TRBJ1-5,-,CASSYALGAGEHPQHF,TGTGCCAGCAGTTACGCCTTGGGGGCAGGGGAACACCCCCAGCATTTT
TRBV10-1,TRBJ2-1,-,CASSELQTGGEQFF,TGCGCCAGCAGTGAGTTGCAGACCGGAGGCGAGCAGTTCTTC
TRBV2,TRBJ2-5,-,CASSADYQETQYF,TGTGCCAGCAGTGCGGACTACCAAGAGACCCAGTACTTC
TRBV7-8,TRBJ1-5,-,CASSHGRLPQGQPQHF,TGTGCCAGCAGCCACGGGAGACTGCCGCAAGGCCAGCCCCAGCATTTT
TRBV11-3,TRBJ2-7,TRBD2,CASSLTRTSGNSYEQYF,TGTGCCAGCAGCCTTACTCGGACTAGCGGGAACTCCTACGAGCAGTACTTC
TRBV9,TRBJ1-1,TRBD1,CASSVTHRGTEAFF,TGTGCCAGCAGCGTAACCCACAGGGGCACTGAAGCTTTCTTT
TRBV5-6,TRBJ1-1,-,CASSLVPGVEAFF,TGTGCCAGCAGCTTGGTCCCCGGGGTTGAAGCTTTCTTT
TRBV29-1,TRBJ2-2,-,CSVGADTGELFF,TGCAGCGTTGGGGCTGACACCGGGGAGCTGTTTTTT
TRBV4-3,TRBJ1-2,-,CASSPYRNYGYTF,TGCGCCAGCAGCCCCTACAGGAACTATGGCTACACCTTC
TRBV4-3,TRBJ2-1,TRBD2,CASSQGRGGRANEQFF,TGCGCCAGCAGCCAAGGGAGGGGCGGGAGGGCCAATGAGCAGTTCTTC
TRBV6-5,TRBJ2-7,-,CASSYRHLGGYEQYF,TGTGCCAGCAGTTACCGACACCTGGGGGGTTACGAGCAGTACTTC
TRBV6-1,TRBJ1-5,-,CASSAEYRDQPQHF,TGTGCCAGCAGTGCCGAATACAGGGATCAGCCCCAGCATTTT
TRBV4-3,TRBJ1-4,TRBD1,CASSQEKRGLEKLFF,TGCGCCAGCAGCCAAGAAAAGAGGGGGCTGGAAAAACTGTTTTTT
TRBV6-6,TRBJ2-1,-,CASSPPYYEQFF,TGTGCCAGCAGTCCCCCGTACTATGAGCAGTTCTTC
TRBV30,TRBJ1-1,TRBD1,CASGQGSSLGTEAFF,TGCGCCTCTGGACAGGGCAGTTCTTTGGGCACTGAAGCTTTCTTT
TRBV6-6,TRBJ1-2,-,CASSSRGLGYTF,TGTGCCAGCAGTTCGCGCGGACTGGGCTACACCTTC
TRBV4-3,TRBJ1-5,TRBD1,CASSQEGAANQPQHF,TGCGCCAGCAGCCAGGAGGGGGCTGCCAATCAGCCCCAGCATTTT
TRBV27,TRBJ2-1,TRBD2,CAPKSGTSGNEQFF,TGTGCTCCCAAATCAGGGACTAGCGGTAATGAGCAGTTCTTC
TRBV9,TRBJ2-1,TRBD2,CASSVWREGREQFF,TGTGCCAGCAGCGTATGGCGGGAGGGCCGTGAGCAGTTCTTC
TRBV4-1,TRBJ2-3,TRBD1,CASSQVLTGSTDTQYF,TGCGCCAGCAGCCAAGTATTGACAGGGAGCACAGATACGCAGTATTTT